This T cell receptor beta chain was obtained from a study of T cells in Graves' hyperthyroidism and ophthalmopathy. TCR beta CDR3 regions were amplified from RNA transcripts. The HTBI set primed first-round TCR CDR3 RT-PCR. Via MiXCR, TCRdb re-called the multiplex PCR reads, giving one row per CDR3 protein. The repertoire holds some 420,000 distinct CDR3 sequences, with around 15% as singletons. At least ten counts were recorded for this clonotype. Germline loops: CDR1 DFQATT, CDR2 SNEGSKA (reference sequence). This CDR3 is built from 18 residues. V dropped 1 base and J dropped 0; count of bases not matched to a gene: 6.

The chain is built from TRBV20-1 and TRBJ2-1; 13 bases agree with TRBD2. Sequencing input: blood. The TCR originated in a woman aged 18-30 years with Graves' hyperthyroidism. The CDR3 protein is CSARVLAGGIASYNEQFF. The CDR3 DNA reads TGCAGTGCTAGAGTACTAGCGGGAGGGATCGCCTCCTACAATGAGCAGTTCTTC.